The 10 T cell receptor beta chains in this list originate from one sample, sequenced in a study of shared clonotypes between healthy human individuals. Sequencing was performed with immunoSEQ multiplex PCR; in TCRdb, only in-frame clones are kept and a portion is missing. In the table there are 2 million to 2.5 million clones, 85% to 95% of which are singletons. Material for sequencing was naive CD4+ T cells from PBMCs. As to subset: CD45RA+ positively selected. These receptors were taken from a man aged 18-30 years in good health. Some clones in this sample may be carry-over from other donors' samples.

The gene calls are TRBV19 and TRBJ1-1; D gene ambiguous. The CDR3 consists of 16 residues. Trimming removed 0 bases from V and 5 bases from J, with 16 bases in between. Germline assignment: CDR1 LNHDA and CDR2 SQIVND (reference sequence). CDR3 bases: TGTGCCAGTAGTATAGATCGGGAAGGGTCATGGACTGAAGCTTTCTTT. Its protein is CASSIDREGSWTEAFF. The complete variable domain, with remaining parts taken from reference TRBV19 and TRBJ1-1, reads DGGITQSPKYLFRKEGQNVTLSCEQNLNHDAMYWYRQDPGQGLRLIYYSQIVNDFQKGDIAEGYSVSREKKESFPLTVTSAQKNPTAFYLCASSIDREGSWTEAFFGQGTRLTVV.

The CDR3 protein is CASSPEGGATQYF. The CDR3 bases are TGTGCCAGCAGCCCCGAGGGGGGGGCAACCCAGTACTTC. The V call is TRBV7-2, the J call TRBJ2-5; TRBD2 is a possible D gene (7 bases). Germline V CDR1 and CDR2: SGHTA, FQGNSA. Between the trimmed V and J ends, which lost 5 bases and 8 bases, there was a span of 15 bases. The CDR3 is 13 residues long.

This rearrangement joins TRBV30 to TRBJ1-5; TRBD1 agrees at 9 bases. The V gene end was trimmed by 4 bases and the J gene end by 1 base; junction bases not matched to a gene: 2. The CDR3 totals 14 residues. CDR1 and CDR2 (germline): GTSNPN, SVGIG (reference sequence). For the CDR3, the DNA is TGTGCCTGGACGACAGGGGGAAGCAATCAGCCCCAGCATTTT. This encodes CAWTTGGSNQPQHF. Full variable domain (missing parts from reference TRBV30 and TRBJ1-5): SQTIHQWPATLVQPVGSPLSLECTVEGTSNPNLYWYRQAAGRGLQLLFYSVGIGQISSEVPQNLSASRPQDRQFILSSKKLLLSDSGFYLCAWTTGGSNQPQHFGDGTRLSIL.

J is TRBJ2-1 and V is TRBV7-8; possible D gene TRBD2, 5 bases. V dropped 0 bases and J dropped 12 bases, with 15 bases sitting between them. The germline gives CDR1 SGHVS, CDR2 FQNEAQ. CDR3 length: 14 residues. CDR3 residues: CASSLAETTAGQFF. CDR3 nucleotide sequence: TGTGCCAGCAGCTTAGCTGAGACTACCGCCGGGCAGTTCTTC.

This clone was seen a single time. The J gene is TRBJ2-1, the V gene TRBV5-1, with D possibly called TRBD1 or TRBD2 (5 bases each). Germline V gene sequence: CDR1 SGHRS, CDR2 YFSETQ. Trimming removed 2 bases at V and 4 bases at J, with 13 bases between. The CDR3 spans 15 residues. CDR3 DNA: TGCGCCAGCAGCTTAACGGGACGGGGTTACAATGAGCAGTTCTTC. Protein sequence: CASSLTGRGYNEQFF.

The rearrangement links TRBV6-5 to TRBJ2-2; D is possibly TRBD1 (7 bases). The CDR3 spans 13 residues. Germline V gene lookup returns CDR1 MNHEY and CDR2 SVGAGI. V dropped 7 bases and J dropped 8 bases, with 14 bases sitting between them. CDR3 nucleotides: TGTGCCAGCATAGAACAGGGGAGGGGGGAGCTGTTTTTT. Translation gives CASIEQGRGELFF.

This clone was counted a single time. The V gene is TRBV7-9, the J gene TRBJ2-7; possible D gene TRBD1, 5 bases. CDR3 length: 16 amino acids. Trimming shortened V by 1 base and J by 0 bases, and 13 bases separated the two germline ends. Germline V CDR1 and CDR2: SEHNR, FQNEAQ (reference sequence). The CDR3 DNA follows: TGTGCCAGCAGCTTAGAAGGGCAGGGAAGCTCCTACGAGCAGTACTTC. This translates into CASSLEGQGSSYEQYF.

The sample holds a few counts of this clone. This CDR3 is also generated by other DNA sequences in the sample. The CDR3 sequence: CAWGQGGTEAFF. The DNA for the CDR3 is TGTGCCTGGGGTCAAGGGGGTACTGAAGCTTTCTTT. The chain employs TRBV30 and TRBJ1-1, with D perhaps TRBD1 (6 bases). CDR3 length: 12 amino acids. Deletions cut 5 bases from V and 5 bases from J, with 12 bases between. Germline V gene lookup returns CDR1 GTSNPN and CDR2 SVGIG (reference sequence).

This rearrangement joins TRBV7-8 to TRBJ1-4; possibly TRBD1 for D (5 bases). Germline CDR1 SGHVS, CDR2 FQNEAQ. V was clipped by 2 bases and J by 6 bases, with 10 bases between them. The CDR3 totals 14 residues. This CDR3 is CASSLPGGDEKLFF. The CDR3 bases are TGTGCCAGCAGCTTACCGGGAGGGGATGAAAAACTGTTTTTT.

The chain couples TRBV5-1 to TRBJ2-5; D is perhaps TRBD1 (6 bases). This CDR3 is 15 amino acids long. V lost 4 bases and J lost 2, with 15 bases in between. Germline CDR1 SGHRS, CDR2 YFSETQ. The CDR3 sequence is CASSPRVRGQETQYF. The CDR3 DNA sequence: TGCGCCAGCAGCCCACGTGTGAGGGGGCAAGAGACCCAGTACTTC.